Listed here are 17 T cell receptor beta chains from one sample, sequenced in a study of identical twins. TCRdb passed the 5' RACE reads through MiXCR, listing each CDR3 protein once. The repertoire consists of under 250,000 distinct CDR3 sequences, with roughly an eighth occurring once and the leading ten covering approximately 4%. This same sample was also taken into another study, of yellow fever vaccine responses in identical twins.

Specimen: memory (CD45RO+) T cells sorted from blood. The receptors originated from a woman between 18 and 29 years old in good health.

This clonotype showed up many times. This rearrangement joins TRBV7-2 to TRBJ2-1; no clear D. From germline, CDR1 is SGHTA and CDR2 FQGNSA. The CDR3 is 11 residues long. Trimming cost V 4 bases and J 5 bases, with 3 bases left between them. The CDR3 loop reads CASSWNNEQFF. CDR3 coding DNA: TGTGCCAGCAGCTGGAACAATGAGCAGTTCTTC.

The chain carries TRBV20-1 and TRBJ2-5, with TRBD2 matching over 7 bases. The CDR3 has 13 amino acids. V gave up 6 bases and J gave up 4 bases; unmatched junction bases: 8. Germline CDR1 reads DFQATT; CDR2 reads SNEGSKA (reference sequence). DNA of the CDR3: TGCAGTGCGAGCCGGGACTACGGAGAGACCCAGTACTTC. Translated, it gives CSASRDYGETQYF.

The table lists this clonotype with a few counts. The chain employs TRBV6-2 or TRBV6-3 and TRBJ2-7; D is ambiguous. Germline V gene sequence: CDR1 MNHEY, CDR2 SVGEGT. With 2 bases removed from V and 5 bases from J, the gap between germline ends came to 4 bases. This CDR3 region has 11 residues. The CDR3 sequence: CASSYLHEQYF. In nucleotides, the CDR3 is TGTGCCAGCAGTTACCTCCACGAGCAGTACTTC.

A few counts support this clonotype. This sequence joins TRBV14 and TRBJ2-3; D is unresolved. The germline V gene encodes CDR1 SGHDN and CDR2 FVKESK. Deletions cut 0 bases from V and 1 base from J, with 14 bases between. The CDR3 contains 17 residues. CDR3 protein: CASSQDRGGTRTDTQYF. CDR3 nucleotide sequence: TGTGCCAGCAGCCAAGATCGTGGTGGCACCCGCACAGATACGCAGTATTTT.

This chain uses TRBV5-1 with TRBJ2-5, with 7 nucleotides matching TRBD1. This CDR3 has 15 residues. Germline-derived CDR1 and CDR2 are SGHRS and YFSETQ. V gave up 4 bases and J gave up 5 bases; unmatched junction bases: 11. For the CDR3, the DNA is TGCGCCAGCAGCCCACAGGACCCACAGGGGGAGACCCAGTACTTC. Amino acid sequence: CASSPQDPQGETQYF.

V and J are TRBV7-2 and TRBJ2-1, with D possibly matching TRBD2 (6 bases). There are 16 residues in the CDR3. CDR1 and CDR2 (germline): SGHTA, FQGNSA. Trimming removed 0 bases from V and 2 bases from J, with 11 bases in between. CDR3 in amino acids: CASSLAGTSPYNEQFF. Here the CDR3 DNA reads TGTGCCAGCAGCTTAGCCGGGACTTCTCCCTACAATGAGCAGTTCTTC.

Ten or more counts support this clonotype. The rearrangement uses TRBV7-9 and TRBJ1-4; tentative D call: TRBD1 (6 bases). Germline CDR1 is SEHNR and CDR2 is FQNEAQ (reference sequence). Trimming removed 8 bases from V and 7 bases from J, with 17 bases in between. The CDR3 is made up of 14 amino acids. CDR3 DNA: TGTGCCAGCGCACACCCTGGACAGCTTGAAAAACTGTTTTTT. Encoded protein: CASAHPGQLEKLFF.

This clonotype came up a few times. The chain uses TRBV6-1 and TRBJ2-6; D remains unclear. The CDR3 has 15 amino acids. The germline V gene encodes CDR1 MNHNS and CDR2 SASEGT. V was cut by 4 bases and J by 0 bases, with 7 bases left in between. CDR3 DNA: TGTGCCAGCAGTGCTTCGCTCTCTGGGGCCAACGTCCTGACTTTC. Its protein is CASSASLSGANVLTF.

This clonotype was observed at least ten times. The chain has TRBV12-3 or TRBV12-4 and TRBJ2-4, with 8 nucleotides matching TRBD1. The CDR3 extends over 16 amino acids. The J segment lost 3 bases and the V segment lost 7 bases, leaving 11 bases of the junction unmatched. The CDR3 DNA sequence: TGTGCCAGCATTCTAGGGCAGGGGGCCGACAAAAACATTCAGTACTTC. Protein product: CASILGQGADKNIQYF.

Points on this clonotype: At one end, the junction sequence differs from germline, possibly due to a read error. The rearrangement uses TRBV15 and TRBJ2-7; 10 bases map to TRBD2. The germline V gene encodes CDR1 LNHNV and CDR2 YYDKDF (reference sequence). The CDR3 totals 16 residues. CDR3 sequence reads: CATSRDRASGSYERYF. CDR3 bases: TGTGCCACCAGCAGAGATCGGGCTAGCGGGAGCTACGAGCGGTACTTC.

This clonotype was picked up a small number of times. This chain connects TRBV14 to TRBJ2-1, with 11 bases identical to TRBD2. Germline lookup yields CDR1 SGHDN and CDR2 FVKESK. The CDR3 consists of 14 residues. The trim removed 5 bases at V and 12 bases at J, leaving 9 bases unmatched. The CDR3 DNA is TGTGCCAGCAGCTCCCAGACTAGCGGGGACGCGCAGTTCTTC. Translating gives CASSSQTSGDAQFF.

This clonotype was seen more than once but under ten times. The rearrangement uses TRBV10-3 and TRBJ1-2, with D possibly TRBD1 on 6 matching bases. V lost 6 bases and J lost 8, with 10 bases in between. Germline lookup yields CDR1 ENHRY and CDR2 SYGVKD. This CDR3 is built from 11 residues. CDR3 amino acids: CAISPTGGYTF. The CDR3 nucleotides read TGTGCCATCAGCCCTACAGGGGGCTACACCTTC.

This clonotype was counted many times. The chain couples TRBV4-3 to TRBJ2-5, with 8 bases that match TRBD2. The CDR3 runs 15 residues. Germline CDR1 LGHNA, CDR2 YSLEER. The junction had 8 bases not matched to a gene; V was cut back by 4 bases and J by 4 bases. The CDR3 loop is CASSPEREIAETQYF. The CDR3 DNA is TGCGCCAGCAGCCCGGAGCGGGAGATTGCAGAGACCCAGTACTTC.

J is TRBJ1-6 and V is TRBV5-1; D may be TRBD1 (5 bases). This CDR3 is 16 amino acids long. V lost 2 bases and J 6 bases, leaving 15 bases between the germline ends. Germline V gene sequence: CDR1 SGHRS, CDR2 YFSETQ. This CDR3 is CASSFGDPRGNSPLHF. The CDR3 DNA follows: TGCGCCAGCAGCTTCGGAGATCCTAGGGGTAATTCACCCCTCCACTTT. Variable domain in full (rest from reference TRBV5-1 and TRBJ1-6): KAGVTQTPRYLIKTRGQQVTLSCSPISGHRSVSWYQQTPGQGLQFLFEYFSETQRNKGNFPGRFSGRQFSNSRSEMNVSTLELGDSALYLCASSFGDPRGNSPLHFGNGTRLTVT.

This clonotype was detected only a few times. This rearrangement joins TRBV7-9 to TRBJ2-3, with D possibly being TRBD2 (5 bases). Germline assignment: CDR1 SEHNR and CDR2 FQNEAQ (reference sequence). The length of the CDR3 is 16 residues. V was clipped by 3 bases and J by 0 bases, with 13 bases between them. CDR3 in DNA: TGTGCCAGCAGCTTTCTAGTGGGAGCTAGCACAGATACGCAGTATTTT. Protein: CASSFLVGASTDTQYF. Drawing the rest from reference TRBV7-9 and TRBJ2-3, the complete variable domain is DTGVSQNPRHKITKRGQNVTFRCDPISEHNRLYWYRQTLGQGPEFLTYFQNEAQLEKSRLLSDRFSAERPKGSFSTLEIQRTEQGDSAMYLCASSFLVGASTDTQYFGPGTRLTVL.

V gene TRBV20-1 combines with J gene TRBJ1-1; TRBD1 aligns across 7 bases. V shed 3 bases, J shed 6 bases, and the junction held 13 bases outside the gene matches. From germline, CDR1 is DFQATT and CDR2 SNEGSKA (reference sequence). This CDR3 contains 15 residues. CDR3 sequence: CSASDLQGMSAEAFF. For the CDR3, the DNA is TGCAGTGCTAGTGACCTACAGGGGATGAGCGCTGAAGCTTTCTTT.

This clonotype showed up just a few times. V usage is TRBV7-3 and J usage is TRBJ2-3; possibly TRBD2 for D (7 bases). This CDR3 is 16 amino acids long. From germline, CDR1 is SGHTA and CDR2 FQGTGA. V gave up 6 bases and J gave up 1 base, with 17 bases separating them. This CDR3 reads CASSQRAGAGTDTQYF. CDR3 DNA sequence: TGTGCCAGCAGTCAAAGGGCGGGGGCCGGCACAGATACGCAGTATTTT.